The rows below give T cell receptor beta chains drawn from one sample of a study of cytomegalovirus exposure and HLA in healthy donors. Data came from immunoSEQ multiplex PCR; TCRdb stores just in-frame clones and leaves some out. The table lists some 200,000 clones, 75% to 90% of them singletons, with approximately 2.4% in the top ten. The sequenced sample consisted of PBMCs. The receptor source for this set is a woman aged 45-60 years in good health and CMV-seropositive. Each CDR3 is given with its conserved first and last residue. A D gene is named only where the DNA matches it firmly. The listing skips clone size in some rows; elsewhere it reads once, few, many or a size class.

length | J | V | size | D | DNA | CDR3
15 | TRBJ2-7 | TRBV7-8 | once | . | TGTGCCAGCAGCTTAGCCGGGGTCACCTCCTACGAGCAGTACTTC | CASSLAGVTSYEQYF
14 | TRBJ1-1 | TRBV6-1 | few | . | TGTGCCAGCAGTGAAGTGGTCACGGACACTGAAGCTTTCTTT | CASSEVVTDTEAFF
14 | TRBJ2-3 | TRBV11-1 | . | TRBD1 | TGTGCCAGCAGCTTAGCGACAGGGGCAGATACGCAGTATTTT | CASSLATGADTQYF
14 | TRBJ2-1 | TRBV7-3 | . | TRBD2 | TGTGCCAGCAGCTCCCTCGGGGGGGCCAATGAGCAGTTCTTC | CASSSLGGANEQFF
13 | TRBJ2-7 | TRBV5-4 | . | TRBD2 | TGTGCCAGCAGCCGGGGGGGCCGTTACGAGCAGTACTTC | CASSRGGRYEQYF
14 | TRBJ2-7 | TRBV2 | . | TRBD2 | TGTGCCAGCTGCTTGGGGAGCGGGGTGGGAGAGCAGTACTTC | CASCLGSGVGEQYF
16 | TRBJ2-4 | TRBV4-3 | . | . | TGCGCCAGCAGCCAAGATAACCGGACACCCAAAAACATTCAGTACTTC | CASSQDNRTPKNIQYF
15 | TRBJ1-5 | TRBV2 | few | . | TGTGCCAGCAGTGAGGGGCAGGTTAGCAATCAGCCCCAGCATTTT | CASSEGQVSNQPQHF
13 | TRBJ1-1 | TRBV2 | . | . | TGTGCCAGCGGAAACGACAGGATCCTTGAAGCTTTCTTT | CASGNDRILEAFF
14 | TRBJ1-1 | TRBV28 | . | TRBD1 | TGTGCCAGCAGGGTGACAGGGCCAAACACTGAAGCTTTCTTT | CASRVTGPNTEAFF
16 | TRBJ1-2 | TRBV28 | . | . | TGTGCCCTCACCCCTCTAGGGGGGGCGAATAACTATGGCTACACCTTC | CALTPLGGANNYGYTF
16 | TRBJ2-5 | TRBV7-3 | once | TRBD2 | TGTGCCAGCAGCTTATACGCTAGCGGGGGCAAAGAGACCCAGTACTTC | CASSLYASGGKETQYF
15 | TRBJ2-1 | TRBV5-4 | . | TRBD2 | TGTGCCAGCAGCTCCTTTGGCGGGGGGTACAATGAGCAGTTCTTC | CASSSFGGGYNEQFF
13 | TRBJ2-1 | TRBV7-9 | . | . | TGTGCCAGCAGCTTAGAGGGGAACAATGAGCAGTTCTTC | CASSLEGNNEQFF
14 | TRBJ2-7 | TRBV11-2 | . | TRBD1 | TGTGCCAGCAGCTTAGGGACAGGGTTTAAGGAGCAGTACTTC | CASSLGTGFKEQYF
13 | TRBJ1-3 | TRBV5-1 | . | . | TGCGCCAGCAGCTTGGCCTTCGGAAACACCATATATTTT | CASSLAFGNTIYF
16 | TRBJ2-5 | TRBV12-5 | . | TRBD2 | TGTGCTAGTGGTTTGGTACGCCCTAGCGGGCAAGAGACCCAGTACTTC | CASGLVRPSGQETQYF
15 | TRBJ1-4 | TRBV7-2 | . | TRBD1 | TGTGCCAGCAGCTTAGCGACCCAGGGGGGTGAAAAACTGTTTTTT | CASSLATQGGEKLFF
12 | TRBJ2-2 | TRBV11-1 | . | . | TGTGCCAGCAGCCTACAGGGAGGGGAGCTGTTTTTT | CASSLQGGELFF
14 | TRBJ2-2 | TRBV11-2 | . | . | TGTGCCAGCAGCTTAGCAGGGTTCACCGGGGAGCTGTTTTTT | CASSLAGFTGELFF
12 | TRBJ1-2 | TRBV7-8 | . | . | TGTGCCAGCAGCTTAGGGGGGGAGGGCTACACCTTC | CASSLGGEGYTF
15 | TRBJ1-2 | TRBV19 | . | . | TGTGCCAGTAGCTCCCCGAACAGAGCTAACTATGGCTACACCTTC | CASSSPNRANYGYTF
16 | TRBJ2-3 | TRBV15 | . | TRBD2 | TGTGCCACCAGCAGAGATCGCGGGGGGGGCACAGATACGCAGTATTTT | CATSRDRGGGTDTQYF
15 | TRBJ2-1 | TRBV6-1 | . | TRBD2 | TGTGCCAGCAGTGCCTTAGCGGGGGGGTACAATGAGCAGTTCTTC | CASSALAGGYNEQFF
13 | TRBJ1-5 | TRBV28 | . | . | TGTGCCAGCAGGGGACAAGGTAATCAGCCCCAGCATTTT | CASRGQGNQPQHF
13 | TRBJ2-7 | TRBV29-1 | once | . | TGCAGCGTTGGTTACGGGACTGGAAGGGAGCAGTACTTC | CSVGYGTGREQYF
15 | TRBJ2-1 | TRBV7-6 | . | TRBD1 | TGTGCCAGCAGCCTTGGACAGGGGGGTTTCAATGAGCAGTTCTTC | CASSLGQGGFNEQFF
18 | TRBJ2-1 | TRBV7-3 | once | . | TGTGCCAGCAGCCCCATCGATGGGGCGGACGCACCTTACAATGAGCAGTTCTTC | CASSPIDGADAPYNEQFF
15 | TRBJ2-5 | TRBV27 | . | TRBD2 | TGTGCCAGCAGTTCCCTCGGGGGGGCCCAAGAGACCCAGTACTTC | CASSSLGGAQETQYF
16 | TRBJ1-2 | TRBV19 | . | TRBD1 | TGTGCCAGTAGTATCCCCGCCTCGGGACAGCTCTATGGCTACACCTTC | CASSIPASGQLYGYTF
14 | TRBJ2-2 | TRBV5-1 | . | TRBD1 | TGCGCCAGCAGCCTCGGACAGGGAGTCGGGGAGCTGTTTTTT | CASSLGQGVGELFF
16 | TRBJ2-1 | TRBV7-7 | . | TRBD1 | TGTGCTAGCAGCCCACGGACAGGGCTCGTTCCAAATGAGCAGTTCTTC | CASSPRTGLVPNEQFF
15 | TRBJ1-2 | TRBV4-3 | once | . | TGCGCCAGCAGCCAAGTTTACCAGCGCCAATCTGGCTACACCTTC | CASSQVYQRQSGYTF
11 | TRBJ2-3 | TRBV2 | . | . | TGTGCCAGCAGCGTCACAGATACGCAGTATTTT | CASSVTDTQYF
11 | TRBJ2-7 | TRBV30 | . | TRBD2 | TGTGCCTCTAGCGGGACCTACGAGCAGTACTTC | CASSGTYEQYF
14 | TRBJ2-7 | TRBV19 | . | TRBD1 | TGTGCCAGTAGTTTGGGACAGGGAGTCTACGAGCAGTACTTC | CASSLGQGVYEQYF
13 | TRBJ2-5 | TRBV6-6 | few | TRBD1 | TGTGCCAGCAAGGGACAGCCCCAAGAGACCCAGTACTTC | CASKGQPQETQYF
16 | TRBJ2-6 | TRBV29-1 | . | . | TGCAGCGCCGCCGGAGAGGAAGGTTCTGGGGCCAACGTCCTGACTTTC | CSAAGEEGSGANVLTF
12 | TRBJ2-1 | TRBV6-1 | . | . | TGTGCCAGCAGCGGGACAACCAATGAGCAGTTCTTC | CASSGTTNEQFF
14 | TRBJ1-2 | TRBV5-4 | once | . | TGTGCCAGCAGCTTGGCGGGGATTGACTATGGCTACACCTTC | CASSLAGIDYGYTF
16 | TRBJ1-1 | TRBV5-1 | . | . | TGCGCCAGCAGCTTGGGGGCAGGTGCTATGAACACTGAAGCTTTCTTT | CASSLGAGAMNTEAFF
16 | TRBJ2-3 | TRBV10-2 | . | TRBD2 | TGCGCCAGCAGTGAGCGGGGGGGCGCCGGGGGCGGTACGCAGTATTTT | CASSERGGAGGGTQYF
15 | TRBJ2-3 | TRBV6-5 | few | . | TGTGCCAGCAGTTACACCTCAGGGGCGGGAGATACGCAGTATTTT | CASSYTSGAGDTQYF
14 | TRBJ1-1 | TRBV2 | . | . | TGTGCCAGCACCGAGGGAGGGTGGAACACTGAAGCTTTCTTT | CASTEGGWNTEAFF
17 | TRBJ2-6 | TRBV19 | . | . | TGTGCCAGTAGTATAGGCCCAGGCCCGTCTGGGGCCAACGTCCTGACTTTC | CASSIGPGPSGANVLTF
14 | TRBJ2-3 | TRBV7-2 | . | TRBD2 | TGTGCCAGCAGCCGAGGGACTAGTGCAGATACGCAGTATTTT | CASSRGTSADTQYF
13 | TRBJ1-3 | TRBV30 | . | TRBD1 | TGTGCCTGGGCGGGACAGGTCGTGTTCCCCCTATATTTT | CAWAGQVVFPLYF
15 | TRBJ1-1 | TRBV6-5 | . | TRBD1 | TGTGCCAGCAGTACAGGACAGGGGGTAGGGACTGAAGCTTTCTTT | CASSTGQGVGTEAFF
15 | TRBJ2-3 | TRBV4-3 | . | . | TGCGCCAGCAGCCAAGATGGCAGGGGCCGCTCGGCGCAGTATTTT | CASSQDGRGRSAQYF
14 | TRBJ2-6 | TRBV2 | few | . | TGTGCCAGCAGTCTGGGGCCTGGGGCCAACGTCCTGACTTTC | CASSLGPGANVLTF
15 | TRBJ2-6 | TRBV2 | . | . | TGTGCCAGCACCCCCCGAGGAGGTGGGGCCAACGTCCTGACTTTC | CASTPRGGGANVLTF
13 | TRBJ2-5 | TRBV27 | . | . | TGTGCCAGCAGTTTAGGGCTTTGGGAGACCCAGTACTTC | CASSLGLWETQYF
13 | TRBJ1-2 | TRBV19 | . | . | TGTGCCAGTAGCAGACAGTTTAACTATGGCTACACCTTC | CASSRQFNYGYTF